This T cell receptor (beta chain) was documented in a study of post-analysis software for immune sequencing data. Overall study results and limits: Normalized Chao1 diversity was significantly lower in multiple sclerosis patients than in controls. Comparison of patients with controls showed 4 to 6 TRBV segments more frequent in patients, TRBV5-6, TRBV5-1 and TRBV20-1 among them.

cDNA libraries for TCR beta contained unique molecular identifiers. One entry per CDR3 protein, called by TCRdb with MiXCR from the PCR reads. The table lists fewer than 850,000 distinct CDR3 sequences, around 45% of them singletons, with roughly 4.4% in the top ten. Points on this clonotype: No antigen is known for it.

Trimming took 1 base from V and 5 from J; bases not matched to a gene: 9. CDR3 length equals 18 residues. CDR1 is SGHAT and CDR2 is FQNNGV in the germline V gene. This TCR was recovered from a girl under 18 with multiple sclerosis. The chain combines TRBV11-2 with TRBJ2-5; 14 bases line up with TRBD2. The specimen was blood. This CDR3 is CASSLGTSGRSGWETQYF. The DNA for the CDR3 is TGTGCCAGCAGCTTAGGGACTAGCGGGAGGTCCGGGTGGGAGACCCAGTACTTC.